The 2 T cell receptor beta chains reported below all come from one sample, sequenced in a study of cytomegalovirus exposure and HLA in healthy donors. The PCR contained 60 Vbeta and 13 Jbeta primers. Sequencing was performed with immunoSEQ multiplex PCR; in TCRdb, only in-frame clones are kept and a portion is missing. The sample includes about 90,000 clones, 65% to 85% of them seen just once. Sequences were obtained from PBMCs. These receptor sequences come from a woman in her sixties or seventies in good health and CMV-seropositive.

The chain uses TRBV29-1 and TRBJ1-2, with 8 positions matching TRBD1. Unmatched junction bases numbered 9, after V lost 7 bases and J lost 8 bases. Germline V gives CDR1 SQVTM, CDR2 ANQGSEA. This CDR3 is 12 amino acids long. This chain's CDR3 is CSAGTGQGGYTF. In DNA, the CDR3 is TGCAGCGCAGGGACAGGCCAAGGAGGCTACACCTTC.

V and J are TRBV6-6 and TRBJ2-5, with 10 bases that match TRBD2. The J call may be incorrect, as the DNA end agrees better with TRBJ2-7. The CDR3 is made up of 13 amino acids. Germline values: CDR1 MNHNY, CDR2 SVGAGI (reference sequence). DNA of the CDR3: TGTGCCAGCAGTTTCCTAGCGGGAGACGAGCAGTACTTC. Residues: CASSFLAGDEQYF.